This entry is about one T cell receptor (beta chain). What it binds is not known. The entry originates in a study of OX40 agonist ivuxolimab in advanced cancers. Study in general: One hepatocellular carcinoma and a couple of cutaneous melanoma patients partially responded.

Trimming shortened V by 2 bases and J by 7 bases, and 9 bases separated the two germline ends. Germline values: CDR1 SGHRS, CDR2 YFSETQ. The CDR3 extends over 12 amino acids. Study outcomes and limitations: Clonal expansion from baseline to week 6 occurred in both CD4+ and CD8+ T cells. Among the nonresponders, some also had low normalized T-cell clonal expansion.

The assay was immunoSEQ multiplex PCR, and TCRdb's table has in-frame clones only and misses some. This table has under 90,000 clones, roughly 83% appearing once. J is TRBJ1-1 and V is TRBV5-1, with a tentative D call TRBD1 (5 bases). Sequenced material: CD4+ or CD8+ T cells sorted from blood, taken in a trial of the OX40 agonist ivuxolimab. This clonotype was obtained from an adult with an advanced solid tumor such as melanoma, head and neck, liver or kidney cancer. In DNA form, the CDR3 reads TGCGCCAGCAGCTTCACCGGGGGTGAAGCTTTCTTT. Its protein is CASSFTGGEAFF. Supplemented by reference TRBV5-1 and TRBJ1-1, the full variable domain reads KAGVTQTPRYLIKTRGQQVTLSCSPISGHRSVSWYQQTPGQGLQFLFEYFSETQRNKGNFPGRFSGRQFSNSRSEMNVSTLELGDSALYLCASSFTGGEAFFGQGTRLTVV.